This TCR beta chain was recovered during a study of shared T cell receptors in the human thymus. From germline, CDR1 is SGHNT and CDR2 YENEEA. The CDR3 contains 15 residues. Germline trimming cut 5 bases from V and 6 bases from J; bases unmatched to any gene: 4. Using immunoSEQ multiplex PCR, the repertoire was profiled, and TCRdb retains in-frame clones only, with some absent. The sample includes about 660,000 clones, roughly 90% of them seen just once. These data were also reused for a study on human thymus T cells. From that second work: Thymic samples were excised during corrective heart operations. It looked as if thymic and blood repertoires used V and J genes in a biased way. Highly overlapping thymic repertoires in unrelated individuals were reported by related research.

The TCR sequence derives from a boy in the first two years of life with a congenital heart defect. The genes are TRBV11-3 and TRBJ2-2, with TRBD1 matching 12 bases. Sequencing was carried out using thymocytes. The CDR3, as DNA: TGTGCCAGCAGCGCCGGGACAGGGGGCTCCGGGGAGCTGTTTTTT. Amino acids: CASSAGTGGSGELFF.